A single sample is the source of the 26 T cell receptor beta chains below, sequenced in a study of siplizumab effects on memory and regulatory T cells. Their antigens remain unidentified. Researchers cocultured the mixed lymphocyte reaction cells at 37°C for approximately 6 days. Assay used: immunoSEQ multiplex PCR; TCRdb lists only in-frame clones, some missing. The table has about 3,400 clones, 50% to 60% seen once; the top ten hold roughly 46%. Input material: CFSE-low (dividing) CD8+ T cells sorted from an allogeneic mixed lymphocyte reaction. These receptors were collected from a human donor in good health; the cells came from an allogeneic mixed lymphocyte reaction. Some clones in this sample may be carry-over from other donors' samples.

This chain uses TRBV19 with TRBJ2-7; a weak D match, TRBD2 (6 bases). The V end lost 3 bases, the J end lost 5 bases, and 11 bases lay between the germline ends. CDR1 and CDR2 from the germline V gene are LNHDA and SQIVND (reference sequence). The CDR3 spans 13 residues. For the CDR3, the DNA is TGTGCCAGTAGTATTCCGGCGGGGAACGAGCAGTACTTC. It yields the protein CASSIPAGNEQYF. The full variable domain, with the rest looked up from reference TRBV19 and TRBJ2-7, is DGGITQSPKYLFRKEGQNVTLSCEQNLNHDAMYWYRQDPGQGLRLIYYSQIVNDFQKGDIAEGYSVSREKKESFPLTVTSAQKNPTAFYLCASSIPAGNEQYFGPGTRLTVT.

V is TRBV5-6 and J is TRBJ1-4; D unclear. Per the germline V gene, CDR1 is SGHDT and CDR2 is YYEEEE. Trimming shortened V by 6 bases and J by 8 bases, and 5 bases separated the two germline ends. CDR3 length equals 10 residues. CDR3 sequence (DNA): TGTGCCAGCAATTCAGAAAAACTGTTTTTT. It translates to CASNSEKLFF.

J is TRBJ1-2 and V is TRBV11-1; no reliable D call. CDR3 length equals 12 residues. Germline-derived CDR1 and CDR2 are SGHAT and FQDESV (reference sequence). Trimming cost V 6 bases and J 8 bases, with 13 bases left between them. CDR3: CASRFYLDGYTF. The CDR3, as DNA: TGTGCCAGCAGATTCTATCTGGACGGCTACACCTTC.

The gene calls are TRBV6-1 and TRBJ2-5; 10 nucleotides match TRBD2. The CDR3 is made up of 17 amino acids. CDR1 and CDR2 from the germline V gene are MNHNS and SASEGT. Losses at the gene ends were 2 bases for V and 5 bases for J; bases not matched to a gene: 11. CDR3 bases: TGTGCCAGCAGTGAATTAAGGACTAGCGGACTTCAGGAGACCCAGTACTTC. Translation gives CASSELRTSGLQETQYF.

The chain carries TRBV13 and TRBJ2-5; no definite D call. The CDR3 spans 11 residues. V dropped 5 bases and J dropped 4 bases, with 5 bases sitting between them. CDR1 and CDR2 (germline): PRHDT, FYEKMQ (reference sequence). DNA for the CDR3: TGTGCCAGCAGCCAGAGAGAGACCCAGTACTTC. Translated, it gives CASSQRETQYF.

This clone showed up just a few times. The chain couples TRBV2 to TRBJ2-2; either TRBD1 or TRBD2 may fit D (5 bases each). Trimming removed 8 bases from V and 1 base from J, with 14 bases in between. Germline CDR1 is SNHLY and CDR2 is FYNNEI. This CDR3 comprises 15 residues. CDR3 region: CASGGVQGNTGELFF. The CDR3 DNA is TGTGCCAGCGGAGGAGTTCAGGGGAACACCGGGGAGCTGTTTTTT.

The V call is TRBV18, the J call TRBJ2-5; maybe TRBD1 (6 bases). This CDR3 has 15 amino acids. V was trimmed by 4 bases and J by 3 bases, leaving 15 bases between them. Germline V gives CDR1 KGHSH, CDR2 LQKENI. CDR3 DNA sequence: TGTGCCAGCTCACTGTGGGGGCAGGGAGAAGAGACCCAGTACTTC. Its protein is CASSLWGQGEETQYF.

V usage is TRBV19 and J usage is TRBJ2-7; 13 nucleotides agree with TRBD2. Looked up from germline, CDR1 is LNHDA and CDR2 is SQIVND (reference sequence). Trimming removed 5 bases from V and 2 bases from J; junction bases left unmatched: 3. The CDR3 is 15 residues long. The CDR3 sequence is CASSPGTSGTYEQYF. In nucleotides, the CDR3 is TGTGCCAGTAGTCCTGGGACTAGCGGGACCTACGAGCAGTACTTC.

The CDR3 loop is CASSVFYNEQFF. The DNA for the CDR3 is TGTGCCAGCAGTGTCTTTTACAATGAGCAGTTCTTC. The chain links TRBV25-1 to TRBJ2-1; D ambiguous. The CDR3 has 12 amino acids. Germline V gene lookup returns CDR1 MGHDK and CDR2 SYGVNS. V dropped 4 bases and J dropped 4 bases, with 5 bases sitting between them.

The V and J genes are TRBV19 and TRBJ2-1, with D unclear. V lost 3 bases and J 0 bases, leaving 9 bases between the germline ends. The germline CDR1 and CDR2 sequences are LNHDA and SQIVND (reference sequence). The CDR3 is made up of 15 amino acids. In nucleotides, the CDR3 is TGTGCCAGTAGTATGACACCCTACTCCTACAATGAGCAGTTCTTC. This codes for CASSMTPYSYNEQFF. Based on the CDR3 plus reference TRBV19 and TRBJ2-1, the full variable domain is DGGITQSPKYLFRKEGQNVTLSCEQNLNHDAMYWYRQDPGQGLRLIYYSQIVNDFQKGDIAEGYSVSREKKESFPLTVTSAQKNPTAFYLCASSMTPYSYNEQFFGPGTRLTVL.

The rearrangement uses TRBV9 and TRBJ1-4; 8 nucleotides line up with TRBD1. The CDR3 is made up of 15 amino acids. V lost 3 bases and J lost 8; bases outside the gene matches: 9. CDR1 is SGDLS, CDR2 YYNGEE, per germline. CDR3 sequence (DNA): TGTGCCAGCAGCGGACCCGACAGGGGTTGGGAAAAACTGTTTTTT. Protein: CASSGPDRGWEKLFF.

This clone was detected a few times. V gene TRBV7-2 combines with J gene TRBJ2-7, with D uncertain. The germline V gene encodes CDR1 SGHTA and CDR2 FQGNSA. V was shortened by 5 bases and J by 5 bases, with 16 bases between the two germline ends. CDR3 length: 14 amino acids. The DNA of the CDR3 is TGTGCCAGCAGCACCTGGCTGGGTGGCGACGAGCAGTACTTC. Its protein is CASSTWLGGDEQYF.

CDR3 amino acids: CASSLGWGRTDTQYF. CDR3 nucleotides: TGTGCCAGCAGCCTAGGGTGGGGCCGCACAGATACGCAGTATTTT. This chain joins TRBV11-2 and TRBJ2-3; weak D call: TRBD1 (5 bases). This CDR3 contains 15 residues. Germline assignment: CDR1 SGHAT and CDR2 FQNNGV. With 5 bases removed from V and 1 base from J, the gap between germline ends came to 13 bases.

This clone was observed a handful of times. The chain uses TRBV6-5 and TRBJ1-2; a weak D match, TRBD1 (5 bases). Per germline, CDR1 MNHEY and CDR2 SVGAGI. The CDR3 spans 13 residues. V was pared by 4 bases and J by 11 bases, with 17 bases between. The CDR3 region is CASSSVLWDYYTF. CDR3 nucleotides: TGTGCCAGCAGTTCAGTCCTCTGGGACTATTACACCTTC.

J is TRBJ2-1 and V is TRBV19, with 10 positions matching TRBD2. This CDR3 is built from 14 residues. V trimming: 5 bases; J trimming: 7 bases; junction bases outside the gene matches: 5. The V gene's germline CDR1 is LNHDA and CDR2 SQIVND (reference sequence). CDR3 sequence: CASSLSSGSNEQFF. DNA of the CDR3: TGTGCCAGTAGTCTGTCTAGCGGGAGTAATGAGCAGTTCTTC.

This clone was seen only a few times. The V and J genes are TRBV6-5 and TRBJ2-1; perhaps D is TRBD1 or TRBD2 (6 bases each). V lost 10 bases and J 6 bases, leaving 13 bases between the germline ends. This CDR3 comprises 12 residues. Per germline, CDR1 MNHEY and CDR2 SVGAGI. The CDR3 nucleotides read TGTGCCACGGGGGCCCTAATCAATGAGCAGTTCTTC. Translated, it gives CATGALINEQFF.

This clone was observed a few times. The V call is TRBV6-5, the J call TRBJ1-5; the D is unclear. V was trimmed by 6 bases and J by 0 bases, leaving 9 bases between them. Germline values: CDR1 MNHEY, CDR2 SVGAGI. The length of the CDR3 is 14 residues. Here the CDR3 DNA reads TGTGCCAGCAGCCCCCATGGTAGCAATCAGCCCCAGCATTTT. This gives the protein CASSPHGSNQPQHF.

This chain uses TRBV10-2 with TRBJ1-1; unclear D gene. Trimming took 2 bases from V and 3 from J, leaving 7 bases between them. Per the germline V gene, CDR1 is WSHSY and CDR2 is SAAADI. The CDR3 has 13 amino acids. The CDR3 DNA sequence: TGCGCCAGCAGTGAGAGTAGGTACACTGAAGCTTTCTTT. Its protein product is CASSESRYTEAFF.

This chain connects TRBV5-4 to TRBJ2-3; D may match TRBD1 or TRBD2 (6 bases each). Germline CDR1 SGHNT, CDR2 YYREEE (reference sequence). The V gene lost 2 bases and the J gene lost 0 bases, with 10 bases spanning the gap. This CDR3 region has 15 residues. The CDR3 bases are TGTGCCAGCAGCTTTTTGGGGGGCAGCACAGATACGCAGTATTTT. Protein: CASSFLGGSTDTQYF.

This chain uses TRBV7-9 with TRBJ2-7, with D maybe TRBD1 (6 bases). Per germline, CDR1 SEHNR and CDR2 FQNEAQ (reference sequence). V was shortened by 5 bases and J by 3 bases, with 11 bases between the two germline ends. The CDR3 is 13 amino acids. The CDR3 nucleotides are TGTGCCAGCAGCCCCCCACAGGGCTACGAGCAGTACTTC. Amino acid sequence: CASSPPQGYEQYF.

The chain links TRBV7-8 to TRBJ2-7; TRBD2 agrees at 10 bases. There are 15 residues in the CDR3. Trimming at V came to 3 bases and at J to 3 bases, leaving 5 bases not matched to a gene. Germline V gene lookup returns CDR1 SGHVS and CDR2 FQNEAQ. The CDR3 DNA reads TGTGCCAGCAGCTTGGGACTAGCGCATATCTACGAGCAGTACTTC. Encoded protein: CASSLGLAHIYEQYF.

This clone turned up a few times. The rearrangement joins TRBV29-1 to TRBJ2-7; 7 bases align to TRBD1. CDR3 size: 12 residues. CDR1 is SQVTM, CDR2 ANQGSEA, per germline. The CDR3 loop is CSASTGSYEQYF. The CDR3 DNA is TGCAGTGCCTCGACAGGGAGCTACGAGCAGTACTTC.

V usage is TRBV19 and J usage is TRBJ2-1, with 8 bases aligning to TRBD2. This CDR3 has 15 amino acids. The V gene end was trimmed by 3 bases and the J gene end by 4 bases; junction bases not matched to a gene: 5. The germline V gene encodes CDR1 LNHDA and CDR2 SQIVND (reference sequence). The CDR3 nucleotides read TGTGCCAGTAGTATTAGTAGCGGGGTGTACAATGAGCAGTTCTTC. Protein product: CASSISSGVYNEQFF.

The chain uses TRBV5-8 and TRBJ2-2; 9 nucleotides agree with TRBD1. Trimming cost V 4 bases and J 3 bases; bases outside gene matches: 7. The germline gives CDR1 SGHTS, CDR2 YDEGEE. This CDR3 is built from 16 residues. The CDR3 nucleotides read TGTGCCAGCAGCCCTCGACAGGGGGGGGACACCGGGGAGCTGTTTTTT. Its translation is CASSPRQGGDTGELFF.

V gene TRBV7-6 combines with J gene TRBJ1-1; tentative D call: TRBD1 (6 bases). The ends were cut back, 1 base at V and 6 bases at J, with 9 bases in the middle. Germline V gene sequence: CDR1 SGHVS, CDR2 FNYEAQ. CDR3 length: 13 residues. CDR3 sequence (DNA): TGTGCCAGCAGCTTAGGGGGGGCACCTGAAGCTTTCTTT. Translating it yields CASSLGGAPEAFF.

The J gene is TRBJ2-3, the V gene TRBV21-1. TRBV21-1 constitutes a pseudogene. The CDR3 sequence is 16 residues long. CDR3 residues: CASPDRRYCLTDTQYF. CDR3 DNA sequence: TGTGCCAGCCCCGACCGACGGTATTGTTTGACAGATACGCAGTATTTT.